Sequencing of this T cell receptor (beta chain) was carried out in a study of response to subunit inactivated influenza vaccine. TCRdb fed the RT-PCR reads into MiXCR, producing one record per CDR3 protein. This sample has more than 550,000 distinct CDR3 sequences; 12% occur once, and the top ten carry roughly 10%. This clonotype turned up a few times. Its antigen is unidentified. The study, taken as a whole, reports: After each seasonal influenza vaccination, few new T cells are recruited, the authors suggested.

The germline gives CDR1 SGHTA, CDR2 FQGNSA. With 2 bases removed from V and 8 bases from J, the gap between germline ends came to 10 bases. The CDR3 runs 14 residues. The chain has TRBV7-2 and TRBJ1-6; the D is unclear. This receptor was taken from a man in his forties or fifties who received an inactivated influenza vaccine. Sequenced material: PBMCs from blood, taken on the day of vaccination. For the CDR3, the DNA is TGTGCCAGCAGCTTAAGGCAACTCGATTCACCCCTCCACTTT. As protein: CASSLRQLDSPLHF.